This T cell receptor (beta chain) originates from a study of shared clonotypes between healthy human individuals. Study-wide results and limits: Investigators collected only blood, and repertoires in tissues likely differ.

TCRdb's copy holds only in-frame clones and misses some; the assay was immunoSEQ multiplex PCR. The sample includes about 320,000 clones, more than 75% of them seen just once. Germline assignment: CDR1 MNHEY and CDR2 SMNVEV (reference sequence). This CDR3 has 12 residues. Trimming took 2 bases from V and 4 from J, leaving 5 bases between them. A few counts support this clone. Its specificity is unknown. The sample consisted of memory CD8+ T cells sorted from blood. Subset indicated: CD45RO+ cells pooled with CCR7-negative TemRA cells. V is TRBV27 and J is TRBJ2-5; no firm D call. This clonotype originated in a man aged 18 to 30 in good health. CDR3 DNA sequence: TGTGCCAGCAGTTTACGAGGAGAGACCCAGTACTTC. It encodes CASSLRGETQYF.